The entry that follows covers one TCR beta chain sequence. Its specificity is not known. This record belongs to a study of cytomegalovirus exposure and HLA in healthy donors. Study outcomes and limitations: What was likely a sequencing artifact was a cluster of highly shared sequence variants.

Primers for the PCR totalled 60 Vbeta and 13 Jbeta. TCRdb's copy holds only in-frame clones and misses some; the assay was immunoSEQ multiplex PCR. The repertoire holds about 270,000 clones, with 65% to 85% as singletons. This TCR derives from a female donor in good health and CMV-seronegative. Sequenced material: PBMCs.

CDR3 sequence: CASSLAGDATYEQYF. CDR3 sequence (DNA): TGCGCCAGCAGCTTGGCGGGGGACGCAACCTACGAGCAGTACTTC. The chain combines TRBV5-1 with TRBJ2-7; TRBD2 is a possible D gene (6 bases). Trimming pared 0 bases from V and 2 bases from J, leaving 12 bases between. Germline assignment: CDR1 SGHRS and CDR2 YFSETQ. This CDR3 has 15 amino acids.